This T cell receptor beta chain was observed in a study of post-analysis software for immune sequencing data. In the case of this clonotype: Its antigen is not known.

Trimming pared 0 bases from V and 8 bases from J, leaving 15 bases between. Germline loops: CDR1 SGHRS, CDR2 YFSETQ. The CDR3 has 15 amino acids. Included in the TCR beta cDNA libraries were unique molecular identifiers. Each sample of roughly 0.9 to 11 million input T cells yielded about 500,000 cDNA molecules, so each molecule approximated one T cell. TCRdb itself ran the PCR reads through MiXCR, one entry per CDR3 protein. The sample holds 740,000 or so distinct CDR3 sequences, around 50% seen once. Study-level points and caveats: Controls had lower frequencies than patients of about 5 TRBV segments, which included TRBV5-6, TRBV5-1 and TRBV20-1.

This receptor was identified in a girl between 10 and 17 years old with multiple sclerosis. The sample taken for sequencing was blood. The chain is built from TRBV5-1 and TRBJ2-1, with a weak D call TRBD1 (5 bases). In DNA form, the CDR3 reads TGCGCCAGCAGCTTGGAGGGGTCCCCGAACGATGAGCAGTTCTTC. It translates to CASSLEGSPNDEQFF.